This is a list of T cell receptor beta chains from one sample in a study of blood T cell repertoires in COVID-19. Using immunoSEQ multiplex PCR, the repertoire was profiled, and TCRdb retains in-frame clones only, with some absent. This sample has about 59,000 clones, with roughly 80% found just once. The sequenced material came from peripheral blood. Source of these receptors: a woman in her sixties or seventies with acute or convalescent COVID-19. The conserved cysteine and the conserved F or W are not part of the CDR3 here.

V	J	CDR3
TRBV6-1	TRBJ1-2	ASSEGPGLRGYT
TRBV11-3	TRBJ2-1	ASSLDGRARGEQF
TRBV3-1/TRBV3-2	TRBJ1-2	ASSQQLAGVGYGYT
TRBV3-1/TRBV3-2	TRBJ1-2	ASSQNGQGTYGYT
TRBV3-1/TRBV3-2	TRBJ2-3	ASSQDEVIAGRTYTDTQY
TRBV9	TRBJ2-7	ASSVGQRYEQY
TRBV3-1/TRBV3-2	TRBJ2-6	ASSQDLTAERANVLT
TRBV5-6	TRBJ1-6	ASSRTGGYNSPLH
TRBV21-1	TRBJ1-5	ASSKEWNRDDQPQH
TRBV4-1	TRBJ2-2	ASSPRPGGEGTGELF
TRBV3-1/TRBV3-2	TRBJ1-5	ASSQMAGGNQPQH
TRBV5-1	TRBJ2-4	ASRDRVEAKNIQY
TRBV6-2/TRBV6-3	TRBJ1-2	ASSYSGAFQGYT
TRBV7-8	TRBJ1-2	ASSLALGAGRSGYT
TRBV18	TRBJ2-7	ASSPSRFHEQY
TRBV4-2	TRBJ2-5	ASSQAFGQANFQETQY
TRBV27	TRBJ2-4	ASSPLLGLAKNIQY
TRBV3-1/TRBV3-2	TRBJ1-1	ASSQDVRSRFSITEAF
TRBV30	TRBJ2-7	AWSRLSGLYEQY
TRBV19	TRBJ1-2	ASSTQTGQGVGGYT
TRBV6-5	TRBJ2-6	ASRGGDSGANVLT
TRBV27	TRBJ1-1	ASSLWQGGVDIEAF
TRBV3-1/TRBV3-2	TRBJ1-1	ASSHTGVWDTEAF
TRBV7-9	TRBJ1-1	ASSWTVNTEAF
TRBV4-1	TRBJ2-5	ASSSQGWETQY
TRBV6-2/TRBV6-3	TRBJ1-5	ASSYSSRGIGQPQH
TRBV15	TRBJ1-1	ATSRDGQGGTEAF
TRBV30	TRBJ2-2	AWRRTELNTGELF
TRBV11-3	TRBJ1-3	ASSLGGVHPNSGNTIY
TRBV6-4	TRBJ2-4	ASSDSLQAGGSGIQY
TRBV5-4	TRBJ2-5	ASSLGYGRRGRGETQY
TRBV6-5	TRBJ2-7	ASSPVDRRSYEQY
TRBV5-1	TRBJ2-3	ASSSQGPGTDTQY
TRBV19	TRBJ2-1	ASSSVGLTNEQF
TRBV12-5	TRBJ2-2	ASGLGQGYTGELF
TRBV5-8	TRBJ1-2	ASSYPPGQGILDGYT
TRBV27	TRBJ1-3	ASSRLLGSSSGNTIY
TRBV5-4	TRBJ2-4	ASSSPYRGENIQY
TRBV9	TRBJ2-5	ASSPGTEQETQY
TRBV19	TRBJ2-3	ASSGTLLRTDTQY
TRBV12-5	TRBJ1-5	ASALGRVNSNQPQH
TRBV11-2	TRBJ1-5	ASSLEPGQGNQPQH
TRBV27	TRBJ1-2	ASSSPTTGLNLYGYT
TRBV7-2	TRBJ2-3	ASSPQGAGDTQY
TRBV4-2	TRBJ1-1	ASSQERGQTEAF
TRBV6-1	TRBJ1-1	ASSDPPIGQGLNTEAF
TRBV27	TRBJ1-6	ASRPSPGEPLH
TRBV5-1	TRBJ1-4	ASSSGRGEGEKLF
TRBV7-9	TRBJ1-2	ASSQTGANYGYT
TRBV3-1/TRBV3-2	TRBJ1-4	ASSQVEESSRVF
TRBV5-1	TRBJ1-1	ASSYQAGGLNTEAF
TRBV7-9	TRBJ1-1	ASSLRQLMNTEAF
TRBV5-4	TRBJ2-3	ASSLILAADTQY
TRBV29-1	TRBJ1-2	SVGTQGLLGGYT